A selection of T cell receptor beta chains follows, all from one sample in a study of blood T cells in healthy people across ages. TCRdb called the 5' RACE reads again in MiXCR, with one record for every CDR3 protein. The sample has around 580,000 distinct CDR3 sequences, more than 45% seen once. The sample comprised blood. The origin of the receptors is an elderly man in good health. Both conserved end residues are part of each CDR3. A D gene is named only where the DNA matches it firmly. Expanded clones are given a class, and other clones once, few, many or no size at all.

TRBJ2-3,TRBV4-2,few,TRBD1,TGTGCCAGCAGCCAAAGCGCCGGGACAGGGGGCTCAGATACGCAGTATTTT,CASSQSAGTGGSDTQYF
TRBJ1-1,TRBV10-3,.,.,TGTGCCATCAGCGAGCTTGTTGGGGGCGGCACTGAAGCTTTCTTT,CAISELVGGGTEAFF
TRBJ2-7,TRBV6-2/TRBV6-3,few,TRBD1,TGTGCCAGCAGTTACTTGGGGACAGGGCTCTCCGAGCAGTACTTC,CASSYLGTGLSEQYF
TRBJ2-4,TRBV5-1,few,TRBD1,TGCGCCAGCAGCTTGGAGGGGGCCCTCGAAAACATTCAGTACTTC,CASSLEGALENIQYF
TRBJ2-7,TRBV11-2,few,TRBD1,TGTGCCAGCAGCTTTACAGGGGGCGGTCAGTACTTC,CASSFTGGGQYF
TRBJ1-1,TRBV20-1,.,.,TGCAGAGCCACCGGGACGGTGAACACTGAAGCTTTCTTT,CRATGTVNTEAFF
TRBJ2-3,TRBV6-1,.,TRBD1,TGTGCCAGCAGGGACCGGGACAGGAACACAGATACGCAGTATTTT,CASRDRDRNTDTQYF
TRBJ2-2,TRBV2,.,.,TGTGCCAGCAGTTCTAGCCGGACCGGGGAGCTGTTTTTT,CASSSSRTGELFF
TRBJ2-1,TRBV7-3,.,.,TGTGCCAGCAGCTTAAGGGTAGCGAACTACAATGAGCAGTTCTTC,CASSLRVANYNEQFF
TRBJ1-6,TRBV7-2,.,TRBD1,TGTGCCAGCAGAGCGGACAGGGGAGCTTCACCCCTCCACTTT,CASRADRGASPLHF
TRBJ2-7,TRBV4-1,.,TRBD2,TGCGCCAGCAGCCAAGGGACGACTAGCGGGCTCTCCTACGAGCAGTACTTC,CASSQGTTSGLSYEQYF
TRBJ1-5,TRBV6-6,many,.,TGTGCCAGCAGTTACGAATTCGGGGGGGGCGGCAATCAGCCCCAGCATTTT,CASSYEFGGGGNQPQHF
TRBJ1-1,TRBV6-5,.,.,TGTGCCAGCAGTAGATTAGGACGGGTGAACACTGGAGCTTTCTTT,CASSRLGRVNTGAFF
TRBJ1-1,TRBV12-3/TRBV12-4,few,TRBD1,TGTGCCAGCAGTTTTGGACAGGAAAACACTGAAGCTTTCTTT,CASSFGQENTEAFF
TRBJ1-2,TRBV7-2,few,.,TGTGCCAGCAGCTTAGGATCTGGGGGGAATAACTATGGCTACACCTTC,CASSLGSGGNNYGYTF
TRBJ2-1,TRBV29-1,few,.,TGCAGCGCTGCTGGGGGCGGGAGCTCCTACAATGAGCAGTTCTTC,CSAAGGGSSYNEQFF
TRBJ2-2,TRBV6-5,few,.,TGTGCCAGCAGGACCTGGGGCAGGGTTAAGGGCGGGGAGCTGTTTTTT,CASRTWGRVKGGELFF
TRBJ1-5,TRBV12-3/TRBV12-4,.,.,TGTGCCAGCAGGTGGGAACGGCAGCCCCAGCATTTT,CASRWERQPQHF
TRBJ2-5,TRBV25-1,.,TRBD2,TGTGCCAGCAGTGAAACGGAGCGGGGGCAAGAGACCCAGTACTTC,CASSETERGQETQYF
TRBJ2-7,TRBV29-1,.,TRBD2,TGCAGCGTTGAGGAAGCGGGAGGGCCCCAGGGCTACGAGCAGTACTTC,CSVEEAGGPQGYEQYF
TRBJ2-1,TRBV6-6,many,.,TGTGCCAGCAGTTACTCTGGCCCTTTTGGTGAGCAGTTCTTC,CASSYSGPFGEQFF
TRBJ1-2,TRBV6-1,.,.,TGTGCCAGCAGTGAGAGCAGGGCCCACTATGGCTACACCTTC,CASSESRAHYGYTF
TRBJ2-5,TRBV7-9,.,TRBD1,TGTGCCAGCAGCTACAGGGGAAGCCAAGAGACCCAGTACTTC,CASSYRGSQETQYF
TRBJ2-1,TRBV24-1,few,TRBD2,TGTGCCACCAGTGACCCGATTAGCGGGAGCTACAATGAGCAGTTCTTC,CATSDPISGSYNEQFF
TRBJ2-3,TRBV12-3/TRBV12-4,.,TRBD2,TGTGCCAGCAGCGCCGCAACACTAGCGGGAGTTACAGATACGCAGTATTTT,CASSAATLAGVTDTQYF
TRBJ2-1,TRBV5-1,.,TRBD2,TGCGCCAGCAGCTTGGGGGTGGGAGGGAACGATGAGCAGTTCTTC,CASSLGVGGNDEQFF
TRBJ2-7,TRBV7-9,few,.,TGTGCCAGCAGCCATTACAGGGTTCTATCCAACGAGCAGTACTTC,CASSHYRVLSNEQYF
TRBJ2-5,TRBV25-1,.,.,TGTGCCAGCGGTAGTGGGACCCAGTACTTC,CASGSGTQYF
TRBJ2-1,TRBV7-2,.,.,TGTGCCAGCAGCCCGGTCGGAAGGCTAGCCAATGAGCAGTTCTTC,CASSPVGRLANEQFF
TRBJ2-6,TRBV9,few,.,TGTGCCAGCAGCGTACAAATCTCTGGGGCCAACGTCCTGACTTTC,CASSVQISGANVLTF
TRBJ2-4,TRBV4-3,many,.,TGCGCCAGCAGCCATGGCCAGGAAAACATTCAGTACTTC,CASSHGQENIQYF
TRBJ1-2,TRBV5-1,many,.,TGCGCCAGCAGCTTGGCTGCGGTGATAAACTATGGCTACACCTTC,CASSLAAVINYGYTF
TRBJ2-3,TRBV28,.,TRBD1,TGTGCCAGCAGTTTACGGGACAGACCTCGGGCGCAGTATTTT,CASSLRDRPRAQYF
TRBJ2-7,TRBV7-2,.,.,TGTGCCAGCAGCCCCCGGTCAGGGGTAGGCTCCTACGAGCAGTACTTC,CASSPRSGVGSYEQYF
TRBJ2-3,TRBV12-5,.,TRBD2,TGTGCTAGTGCCCCCGGGGGGGGCGGCACAGATACGCAGTATTTT,CASAPGGGGTDTQYF
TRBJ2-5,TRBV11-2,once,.,TGTGCCAGCAGCTTTAAGGGGGCGGGGGAGACCCAGTACTTC,CASSFKGAGETQYF
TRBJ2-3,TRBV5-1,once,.,TGCGCCAGCGGCTTGGGACCGGACAGATCCACAGATACGCAGTATTTT,CASGLGPDRSTDTQYF